This T cell receptor beta chain was recovered during a study of CD8+CD57+ T cells in acquired aplastic anemia. Study at large: The DNA of sorted CD4+ and CD8+ cells averaged around 3 ug. Study observations and caveats: Shared by patients and controls, 25 to 35 CD8+ CDR3s were abundant in patients.

The study profiled TCR beta VDJ and CDR3 using genomic DNA as template. TCRdb analysed the reads with MiXCR anew, one entry per CDR3 protein. The sample shows about 190,000 distinct CDR3 sequences, around 65% of them seen only once. The CDR3 length is 15 residues. With V trimmed by 5 bases and J by 7 bases, 12 bases remained unmatched. The germline gives CDR1 SGHVS, CDR2 FQNEAQ. To note about this clonotype: Its antigen is still unknown.

V usage is TRBV7-8 and J usage is TRBJ1-2; 8 nucleotides align to TRBD1. The sequenced sample consisted of sorted CD4+, CD8+, or CD8+CD57+ T cells (not recorded which) from PBMCs. This receptor was taken from a human donor with severe aplastic anemia or a healthy control (not recorded which). The CDR3 reads CASSPLPGGNTGYTF. Here the CDR3 DNA reads TGTGCCAGCAGCCCTCTACCAGGGGGCAATACTGGCTACACCTTC.